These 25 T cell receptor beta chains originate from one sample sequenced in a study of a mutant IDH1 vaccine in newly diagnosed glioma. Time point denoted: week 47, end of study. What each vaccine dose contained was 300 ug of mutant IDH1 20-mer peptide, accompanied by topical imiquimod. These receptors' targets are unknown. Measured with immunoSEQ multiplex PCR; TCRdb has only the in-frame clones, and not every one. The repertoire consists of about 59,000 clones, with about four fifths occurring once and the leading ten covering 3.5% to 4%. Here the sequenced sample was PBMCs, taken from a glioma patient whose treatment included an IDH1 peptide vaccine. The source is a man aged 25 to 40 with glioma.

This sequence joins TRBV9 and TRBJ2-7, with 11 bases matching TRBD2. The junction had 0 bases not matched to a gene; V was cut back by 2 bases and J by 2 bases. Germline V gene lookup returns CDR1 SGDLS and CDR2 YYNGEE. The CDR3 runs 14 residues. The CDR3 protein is CASSVTSGTYEQYF. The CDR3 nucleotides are TGTGCCAGCAGCGTGACTAGCGGGACCTACGAGCAGTACTTC. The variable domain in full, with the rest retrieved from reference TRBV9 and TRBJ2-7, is DSGVTQTPKHLITATGQRVTLRCSPRSGDLSVYWYQQSLDQGLQFLIQYYNGEERAKGNILERFSAQQFPDLHSELNLSSLELGDSALYFCASSVTSGTYEQYFGPGTRLTVT.

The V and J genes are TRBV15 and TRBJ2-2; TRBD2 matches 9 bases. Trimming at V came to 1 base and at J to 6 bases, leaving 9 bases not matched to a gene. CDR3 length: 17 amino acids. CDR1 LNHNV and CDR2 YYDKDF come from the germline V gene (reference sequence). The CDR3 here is CATSRAAGGSPPGELFF. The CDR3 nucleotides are TGTGCCACCAGCAGAGCGGCGGGGGGGTCTCCCCCCGGGGAGCTGTTTTTT.

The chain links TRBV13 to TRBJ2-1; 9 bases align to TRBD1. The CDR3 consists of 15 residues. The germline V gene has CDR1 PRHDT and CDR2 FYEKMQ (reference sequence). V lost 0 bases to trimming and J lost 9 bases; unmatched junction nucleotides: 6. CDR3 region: CASSLGGTGYTEQFF. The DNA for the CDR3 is TGTGCCAGCAGCTTAGGAGGGACAGGGTATACTGAGCAGTTCTTC.

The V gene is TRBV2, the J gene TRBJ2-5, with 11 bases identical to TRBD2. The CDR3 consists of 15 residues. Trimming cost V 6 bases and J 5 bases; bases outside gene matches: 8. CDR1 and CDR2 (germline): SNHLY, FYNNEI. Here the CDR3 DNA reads TGTGCCAGCAGGGACATTAGCGGGGGGGTGGAGACCCAGTACTTC. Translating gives CASRDISGGVETQYF.

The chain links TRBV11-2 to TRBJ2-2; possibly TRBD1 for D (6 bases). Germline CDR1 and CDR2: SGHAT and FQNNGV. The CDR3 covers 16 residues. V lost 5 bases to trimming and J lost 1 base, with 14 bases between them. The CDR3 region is CASSIGTSRNTGELFF. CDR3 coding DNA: TGTGCCAGCAGCATCGGGACATCCCGGAACACCGGGGAGCTGTTTTTT. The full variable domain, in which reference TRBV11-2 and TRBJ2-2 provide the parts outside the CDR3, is EAGVAQSPRYKIIEKRQSVAFWCNPISGHATLYWYQQILGQGPKLLIQFQNNGVVDDSQLPKDRFSAERLKGVDSTLKIQPAKLEDSAVYLCASSIGTSRNTGELFFGEGSRLTVL.

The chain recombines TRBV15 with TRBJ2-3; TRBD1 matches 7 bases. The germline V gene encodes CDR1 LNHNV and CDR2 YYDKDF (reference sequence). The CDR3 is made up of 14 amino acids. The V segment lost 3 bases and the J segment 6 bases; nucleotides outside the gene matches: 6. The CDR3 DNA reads TGTGCCACCAGCAGCACAGGGGCCCCGGATACGCAGTATTTT. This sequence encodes CATSSTGAPDTQYF.

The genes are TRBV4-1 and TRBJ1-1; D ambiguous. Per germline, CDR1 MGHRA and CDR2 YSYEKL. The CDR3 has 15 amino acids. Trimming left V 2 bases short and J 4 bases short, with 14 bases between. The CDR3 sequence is CASSQHHVGSTEAFF. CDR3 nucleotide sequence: TGCGCCAGCAGCCAACACCACGTAGGTAGCACTGAAGCTTTCTTT.

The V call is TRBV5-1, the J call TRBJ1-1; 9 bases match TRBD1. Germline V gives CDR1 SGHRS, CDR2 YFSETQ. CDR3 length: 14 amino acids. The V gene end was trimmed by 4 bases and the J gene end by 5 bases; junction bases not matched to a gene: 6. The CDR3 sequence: CASSQDRGWTEAFF. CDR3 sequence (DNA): TGCGCCAGCAGCCAGGACAGGGGATGGACTGAAGCTTTCTTT.

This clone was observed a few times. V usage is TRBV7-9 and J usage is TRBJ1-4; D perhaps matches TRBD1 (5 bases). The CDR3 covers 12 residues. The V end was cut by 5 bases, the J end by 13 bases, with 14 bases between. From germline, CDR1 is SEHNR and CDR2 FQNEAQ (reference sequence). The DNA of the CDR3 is TGTGCCAGCAGCCGAGGAGGGGAGGGACTGTTTTTT. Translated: CASSRGGEGLFF.

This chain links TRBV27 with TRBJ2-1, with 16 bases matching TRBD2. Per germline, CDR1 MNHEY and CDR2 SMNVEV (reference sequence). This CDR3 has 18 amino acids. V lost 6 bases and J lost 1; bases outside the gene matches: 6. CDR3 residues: CASSSGLAGGESYNEQFF. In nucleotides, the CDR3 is TGTGCCAGCAGCTCGGGACTAGCGGGGGGGGAATCCTACAATGAGCAGTTCTTC.

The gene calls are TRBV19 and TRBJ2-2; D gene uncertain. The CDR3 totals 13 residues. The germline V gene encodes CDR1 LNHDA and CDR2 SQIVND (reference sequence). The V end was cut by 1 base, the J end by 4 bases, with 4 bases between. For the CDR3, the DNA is TGTGCCAGTAGTATAGCAAGCACCGGGGAGCTGTTTTTT. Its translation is CASSIASTGELFF.

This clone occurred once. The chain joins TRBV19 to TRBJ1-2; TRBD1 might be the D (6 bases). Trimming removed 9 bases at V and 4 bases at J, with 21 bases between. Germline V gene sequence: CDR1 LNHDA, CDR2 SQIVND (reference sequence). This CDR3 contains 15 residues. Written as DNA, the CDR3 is TGTGCCAGCCAAGAGGGGGGAGGACCCCTCTATGGCTACACCTTC. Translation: CASQEGGGPLYGYTF.

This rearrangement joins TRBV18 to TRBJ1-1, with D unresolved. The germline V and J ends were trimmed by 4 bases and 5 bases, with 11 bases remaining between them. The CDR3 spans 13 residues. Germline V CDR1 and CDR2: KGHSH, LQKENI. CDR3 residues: CASSLDLGTEAFF. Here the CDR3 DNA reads TGTGCCAGCTCACTGGACCTGGGAACTGAAGCTTTCTTT.

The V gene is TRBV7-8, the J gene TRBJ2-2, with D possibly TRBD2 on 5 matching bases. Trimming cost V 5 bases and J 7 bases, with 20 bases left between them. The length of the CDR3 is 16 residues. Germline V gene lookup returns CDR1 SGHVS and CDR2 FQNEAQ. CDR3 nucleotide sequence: TGTGCCAGCAGCCCCCGGGTCCCGAGAGGGATCGGGGAGCTGTTTTTT. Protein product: CASSPRVPRGIGELFF.

The CDR3 loop is CASSVVVEAFF. In DNA form, the CDR3 reads TGTGCCAGCAGCGTAGTAGTTGAAGCTTTCTTT. The J gene is TRBJ1-1, the V gene TRBV9; D is unresolved. Germline V lookup: CDR1 SGDLS, CDR2 YYNGEE. The CDR3 contains 11 residues. The V end was cut by 0 bases, the J end by 7 bases, with 4 bases between.

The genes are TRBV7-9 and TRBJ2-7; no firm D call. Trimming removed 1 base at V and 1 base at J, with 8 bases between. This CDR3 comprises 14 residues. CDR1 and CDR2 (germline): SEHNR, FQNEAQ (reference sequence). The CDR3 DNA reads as TGTGCCAGCAGCTTAGTCGGGCCGTCCTACGAGCAGTACTTC. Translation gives CASSLVGPSYEQYF. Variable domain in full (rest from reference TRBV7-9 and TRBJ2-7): DTGVSQNPRHKITKRGQNVTFRCDPISEHNRLYWYRQTLGQGPEFLTYFQNEAQLEKSRLLSDRFSAERPKGSFSTLEIQRTEQGDSAMYLCASSLVGPSYEQYFGPGTRLTVT.

The CDR3 protein is CASRRLAVIYNEQFF. The CDR3 DNA is TGTGCCAGCAGGCGACTAGCGGTTATCTACAATGAGCAGTTCTTC. The rearrangement joins TRBV7-2 to TRBJ2-1, with 9 positions matching TRBD2. The CDR3 length is 15 residues. Germline CDR1 reads SGHTA; CDR2 reads FQGNSA. The V gene end was trimmed by 6 bases and the J gene end by 3 bases; junction bases not matched to a gene: 6. The variable domain in full, completed from reference TRBV7-2 and TRBJ2-1, reads GAGVSQSPSNKVTEKGKDVELRCDPISGHTALYWYRQSLGQGLEFLIYFQGNSAPDKSGLPSDRFSAERTGGSVSTLTIQRTQQEDSAVYLCASRRLAVIYNEQFFGPGTRLTVL.

The CDR3 loop reads CASSRRGLGEKLFF. The CDR3 DNA reads TGTGCCAGCAGCCGCAGGGGGCTGGGTGAAAAACTGTTTTTT. This chain connects TRBV7-9 to TRBJ1-4; 8 nucleotides match TRBD1. The V and J ends lost 5 bases and 7 bases, in that order; junction bases with no gene match: 6. CDR1 is SEHNR, CDR2 FQNEAQ, per germline (reference sequence). The CDR3 consists of 14 residues.

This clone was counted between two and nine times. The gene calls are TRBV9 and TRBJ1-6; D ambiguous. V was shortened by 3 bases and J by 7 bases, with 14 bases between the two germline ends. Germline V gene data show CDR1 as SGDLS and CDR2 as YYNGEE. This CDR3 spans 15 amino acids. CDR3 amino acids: CASSALAGGNSPLHF. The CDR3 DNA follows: TGTGCCAGCAGCGCCTTGGCGGGAGGGAATTCACCCCTCCACTTT.

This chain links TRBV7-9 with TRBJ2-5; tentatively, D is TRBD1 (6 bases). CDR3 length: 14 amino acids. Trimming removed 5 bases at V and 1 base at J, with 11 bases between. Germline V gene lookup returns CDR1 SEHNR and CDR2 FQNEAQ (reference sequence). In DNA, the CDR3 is TGTGCCAGCAGCGGCAGACAGGTCCAAGAGACCCAGTACTTC. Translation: CASSGRQVQETQYF.

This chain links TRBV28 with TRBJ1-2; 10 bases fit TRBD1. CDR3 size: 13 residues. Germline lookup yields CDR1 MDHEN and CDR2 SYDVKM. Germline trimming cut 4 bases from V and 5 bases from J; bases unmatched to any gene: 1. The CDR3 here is CASSWDRGYGYTF. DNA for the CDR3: TGTGCCAGCAGTTGGGACAGGGGTTATGGCTACACCTTC.

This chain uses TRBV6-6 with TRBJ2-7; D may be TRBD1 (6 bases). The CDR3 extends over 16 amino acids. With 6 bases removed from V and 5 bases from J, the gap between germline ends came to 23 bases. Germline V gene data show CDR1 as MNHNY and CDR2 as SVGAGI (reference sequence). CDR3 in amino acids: CASSSPSSRYRDEQYF. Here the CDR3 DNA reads TGTGCCAGCAGCTCTCCTTCTTCGCGTTACAGGGACGAGCAGTACTTC.

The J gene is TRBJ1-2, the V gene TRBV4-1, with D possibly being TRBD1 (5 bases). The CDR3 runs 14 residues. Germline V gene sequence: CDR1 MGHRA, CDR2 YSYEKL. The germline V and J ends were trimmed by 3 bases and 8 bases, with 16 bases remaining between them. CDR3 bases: TGCGCCAGCAGCCAGTCGCCCGGGTCAGGGGGCTACACCTTC. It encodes CASSQSPGSGGYTF.

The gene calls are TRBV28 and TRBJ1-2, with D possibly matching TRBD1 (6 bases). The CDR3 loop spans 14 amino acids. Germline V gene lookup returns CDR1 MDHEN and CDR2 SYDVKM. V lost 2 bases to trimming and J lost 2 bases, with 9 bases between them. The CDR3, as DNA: TGTGCCAGCAGTTTAGGACAGCTAAACTATGGCTACACCTTC. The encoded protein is CASSLGQLNYGYTF.

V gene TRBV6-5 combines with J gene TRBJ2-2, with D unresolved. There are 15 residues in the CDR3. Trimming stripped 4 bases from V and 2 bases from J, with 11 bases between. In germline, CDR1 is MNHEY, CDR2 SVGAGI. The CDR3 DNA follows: TGTGCCAGCAGTTCGACCCATACAAACACCGGGGAGCTGTTTTTT. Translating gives CASSSTHTNTGELFF.